This T cell receptor beta chain is drawn from a study of identifying expanded T cells in peripheral blood (dated by TCRdb to between 2018 and 2021). In terms of the full investigation: Technical replicates were generated by sequencing separate aliquots of the same genomic DNA pool, and four replicates were compared pairwise.

During the collection period, no immune events, such as infections, were documented for the healthy donors. Time-dependent variance in a beta-binomial model of T-cell clone differential abundance was calibrated using healthy-donor blood repertoires as a training cohort. The training cohort included some ten healthy donors, of whom 3 were female and 7 were male. On average the donors were 43 years old, and their ages spanned about 29 to 65 years. Whole blood was collected from each healthy donor at three time points spaced 2 to 3 weeks apart and obtained from a commercial supplier. For immunosequencing, genomic DNA was extracted from whole blood that had not been sorted. Study-wide findings and limitations: Across all healthy donors, variance in clone template counts between roughly two-week samples was found to increase significantly with total template count. Across all healthy-donor time intervals, the beta-binomial model significantly cut both the number of clones called differentially abundant and the false-positive rate. It was expected by the authors that biological variance in healthy repertoires might increase further over much longer intervals, such as months to years. The binomial model flagged about 1.2 differentially abundant clones between technical replicates, compared with 15 to 17 over approximately 2 weeks and 19 over about four weeks.

The immunoSEQ Assay, which uses bias-controlled multiplex PCR amplification of genomic DNA, was used to profile TCRbeta CDR3 regions. The authors processed their data as follows. To quantify the absolute abundance of each unique TCRbeta CDR3 region, the sequences were collapsed and filtered. Two models were used to test differential abundance: a binomial model (Fisher-equivalent) and a beta-binomial model that adds time-dependent variance fitted from healthy donors. Clones with fewer than 5 combined templates were excluded, and clones with Benjamini-Hochberg FDR below 0.01 were called differentially abundant. The form v = (b*log(k)+a)^2 was used to model beta-binomial variance as a function of total template count across the two samples. As stored in TCRdb, this immuneACCESS dataset retains in-frame rearrangements with V and J assigned. A fraction of the clones does not appear; measured against another copy, unresolved V genes explain less than half of the discrepancy, and the remainder lacks a known reason. V and J calls and clone size follow that table, whereas D and trimming were derived from the DNA. Across this sample there are about 86,000 clones, with 70% to 90% seen only once. Less than 5% of the sample belongs to the ten largest clones.

Including cysteine and phenylalanine, the CDR3 has 14 amino acids. Here the CDR3 DNA is all that survives: 42 bases in frame from base 1. Per the germline V gene, SGHRS is the CDR1 and YFSETQ is the CDR2. At the junction V is shortened by 0 bases and J by 6 bases; bases outside the gene matches: 5. Regarding this clone: Its binding antigen is unknown. The sample holds no much larger clone one base away, and base qualities are not on file.

Sequenced sample: blood. The V and J genes are TRBV5-1 and TRBJ1-1, and 7 bases in between align with TRBD1. The source is a person between 18 and 70 years old in good health. The CDR3: CASSLGDSSAEAFF. The DNA sequence is as follows: TGCGCCAGCAGCTTGGGGGACAGTTCAGCTGAAGCTTTCTTT.